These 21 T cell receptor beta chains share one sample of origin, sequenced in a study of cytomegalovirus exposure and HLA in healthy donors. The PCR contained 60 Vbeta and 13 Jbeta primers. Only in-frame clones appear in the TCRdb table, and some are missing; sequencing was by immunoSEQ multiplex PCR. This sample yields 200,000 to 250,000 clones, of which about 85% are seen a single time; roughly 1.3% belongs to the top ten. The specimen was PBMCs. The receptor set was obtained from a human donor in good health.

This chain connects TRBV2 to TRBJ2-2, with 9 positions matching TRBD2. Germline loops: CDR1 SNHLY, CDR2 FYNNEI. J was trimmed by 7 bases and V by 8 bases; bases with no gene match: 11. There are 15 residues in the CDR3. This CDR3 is CASSRREGRGGELFF. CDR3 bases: TGTGCCAGCTCAAGGCGGGAGGGCCGCGGCGGGGAGCTGTTTTTT. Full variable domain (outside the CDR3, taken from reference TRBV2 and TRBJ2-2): EPEVTQTPSHQVTQMGQEVILRCVPISNHLYFYWYRQILGQKVEFLVSFYNNEISEKSEIFDDQFSVERPDGSNFTLKIRSTKLEDSAMYFCASSRREGRGGELFFGEGSRLTVL.

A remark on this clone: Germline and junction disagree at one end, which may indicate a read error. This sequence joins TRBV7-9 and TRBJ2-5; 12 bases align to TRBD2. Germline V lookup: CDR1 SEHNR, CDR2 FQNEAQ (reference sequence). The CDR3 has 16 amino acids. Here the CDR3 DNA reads TGTTCCAGCAGCTTAATACTAGCGGGAGGAGGAGAGACCCAGTACTTC. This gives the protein CSSSLILAGGGETQYF.

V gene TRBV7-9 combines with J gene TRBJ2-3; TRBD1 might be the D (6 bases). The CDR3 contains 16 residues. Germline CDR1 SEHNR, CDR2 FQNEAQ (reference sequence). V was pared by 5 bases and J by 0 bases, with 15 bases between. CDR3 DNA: TGTGCCAGCAGCGCAAAAGACAGGACTAGCACAGATACGCAGTATTTT. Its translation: CASSAKDRTSTDTQYF.

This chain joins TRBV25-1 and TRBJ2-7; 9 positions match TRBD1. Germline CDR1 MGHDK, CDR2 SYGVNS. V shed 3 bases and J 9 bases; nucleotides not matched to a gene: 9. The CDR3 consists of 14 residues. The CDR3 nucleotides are TGTGCCAGCAGTGATCGCGGACAGGGGACTACGCAGTACTTC. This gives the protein CASSDRGQGTTQYF.

This CDR3 is CASRARLAAYNEQFF. The CDR3, as DNA: TGTGCCAGCAGAGCCAGACTAGCGGCCTACAATGAGCAGTTCTTC. The chain is built from TRBV6-1 and TRBJ2-1; 9 bases fit TRBD2. The CDR3 covers 15 residues. Germline V gene lookup returns CDR1 MNHNS and CDR2 SASEGT. J gave up 2 bases and V 6 bases, and 5 bases lay outside the gene matches.

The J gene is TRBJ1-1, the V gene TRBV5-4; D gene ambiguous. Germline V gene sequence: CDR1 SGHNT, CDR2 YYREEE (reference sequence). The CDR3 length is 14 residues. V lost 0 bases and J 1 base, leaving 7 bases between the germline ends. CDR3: CASSLGARNTEAFF. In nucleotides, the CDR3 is TGTGCCAGCAGCTTGGGGGCGCGGAACACTGAAGCTTTCTTT.

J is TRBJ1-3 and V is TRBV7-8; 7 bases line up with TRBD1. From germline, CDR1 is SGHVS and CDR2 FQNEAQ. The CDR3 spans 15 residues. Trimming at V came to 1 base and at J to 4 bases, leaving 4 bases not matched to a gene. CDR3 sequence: CASSLEAQGGNTIYF. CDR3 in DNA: TGTGCCAGCAGCTTAGAAGCACAGGGGGGAAACACCATATATTTT.

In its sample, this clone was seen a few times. CDR3 DNA: TGTGCCAGCAGTTTGGCTACTAGCTACAATGAGCAGTTCTTC. Translating it yields CASSLATSYNEQFF. The chain recombines TRBV28 with TRBJ2-1; TRBD2 is a possible D gene (5 bases). V shed 3 bases and J shed 3 bases, with 9 bases lying between them. This CDR3 has 14 amino acids. CDR1 is MDHEN and CDR2 is SYDVKM in the germline V gene.

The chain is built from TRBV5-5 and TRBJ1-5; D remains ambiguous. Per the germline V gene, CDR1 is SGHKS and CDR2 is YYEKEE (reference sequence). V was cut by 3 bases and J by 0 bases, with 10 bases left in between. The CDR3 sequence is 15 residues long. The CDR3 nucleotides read TGTGCCAGCAGCTCGAACAGTCTTAGCAATCAGCCCCAGCATTTT. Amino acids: CASSSNSLSNQPQHF.

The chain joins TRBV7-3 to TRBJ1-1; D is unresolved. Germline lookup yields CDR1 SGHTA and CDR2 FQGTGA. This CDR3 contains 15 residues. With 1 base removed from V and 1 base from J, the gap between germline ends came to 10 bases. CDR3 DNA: TGTGCCAGCAGCTTAAGGGCAGGTCCGAACACTGAAGCTTTCTTT. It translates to CASSLRAGPNTEAFF. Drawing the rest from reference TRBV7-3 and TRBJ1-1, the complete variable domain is GAGVSQTPSNKVTEKGKYVELRCDPISGHTALYWYRQSLGQGPEFLIYFQGTGAADDSGLPNDRFFAVRPEGSVSTLKIQRTERGDSAVYLCASSLRAGPNTEAFFGQGTRLTVV.

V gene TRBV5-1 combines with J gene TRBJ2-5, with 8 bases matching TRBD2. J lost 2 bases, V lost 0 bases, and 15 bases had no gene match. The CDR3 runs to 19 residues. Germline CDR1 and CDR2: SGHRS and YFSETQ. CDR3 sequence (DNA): TGCGCCAGCAGCTTGGCGGCGGGGAGAAGCGGGGGACCGCAAGAGACCCAGTACTTC. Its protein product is CASSLAAGRSGGPQETQYF.

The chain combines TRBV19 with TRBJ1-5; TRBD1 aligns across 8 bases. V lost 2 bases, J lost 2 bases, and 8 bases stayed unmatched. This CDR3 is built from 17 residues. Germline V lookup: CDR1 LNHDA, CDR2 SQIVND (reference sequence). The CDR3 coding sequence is TGTGCCAGTAGTATATTGACAGGGGATACCGGCAATCAGCCCCAGCATTTT. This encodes CASSILTGDTGNQPQHF.

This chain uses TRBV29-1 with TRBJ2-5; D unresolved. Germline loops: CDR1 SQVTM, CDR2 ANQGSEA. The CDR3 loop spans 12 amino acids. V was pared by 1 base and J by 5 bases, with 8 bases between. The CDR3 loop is CSVEVLMETQYF. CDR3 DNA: TGCAGCGTTGAAGTCCTTATGGAGACCCAGTACTTC.

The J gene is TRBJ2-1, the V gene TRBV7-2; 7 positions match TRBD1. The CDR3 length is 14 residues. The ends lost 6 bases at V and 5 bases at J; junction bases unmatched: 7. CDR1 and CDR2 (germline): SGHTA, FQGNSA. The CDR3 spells CASRVQGNDNEQFF. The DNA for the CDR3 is TGTGCCAGCAGGGTACAGGGGAATGACAATGAGCAGTTCTTC.

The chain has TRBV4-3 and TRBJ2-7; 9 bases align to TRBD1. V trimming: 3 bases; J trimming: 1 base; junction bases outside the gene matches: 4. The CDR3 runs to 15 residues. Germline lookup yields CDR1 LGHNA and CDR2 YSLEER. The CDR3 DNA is TGCGCCAGCAGCCACTCCGGGACAGGGTCCTACGAGCAGTACTTC. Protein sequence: CASSHSGTGSYEQYF.

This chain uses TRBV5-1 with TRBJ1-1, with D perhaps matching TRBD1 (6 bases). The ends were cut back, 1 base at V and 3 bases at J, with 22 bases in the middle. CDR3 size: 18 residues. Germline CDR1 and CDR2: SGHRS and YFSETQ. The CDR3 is CASSLLPTGRGEDTEAFF. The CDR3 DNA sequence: TGCGCCAGCAGCTTGTTACCCACCGGCAGGGGAGAGGACACTGAAGCTTTCTTT.

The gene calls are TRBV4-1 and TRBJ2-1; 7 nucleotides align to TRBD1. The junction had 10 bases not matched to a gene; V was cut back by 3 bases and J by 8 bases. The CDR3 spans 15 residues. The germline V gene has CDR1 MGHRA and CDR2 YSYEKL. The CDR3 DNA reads TGCGCCAGCAGCCAGCAGGGGGTCCCCGGCGATGAGCAGTTCTTC. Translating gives CASSQQGVPGDEQFF.

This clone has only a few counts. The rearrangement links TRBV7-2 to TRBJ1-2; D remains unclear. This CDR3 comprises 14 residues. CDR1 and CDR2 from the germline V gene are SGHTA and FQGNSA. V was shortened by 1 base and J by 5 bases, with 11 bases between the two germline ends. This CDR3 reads CASSLVQQTYGYTF. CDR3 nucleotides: TGTGCCAGCAGCTTAGTTCAACAGACGTATGGCTACACCTTC. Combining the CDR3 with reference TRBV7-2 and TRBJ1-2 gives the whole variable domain GAGVSQSPSNKVTEKGKDVELRCDPISGHTALYWYRQSLGQGLEFLIYFQGNSAPDKSGLPSDRFSAERTGGSVSTLTIQRTQQEDSAVYLCASSLVQQTYGYTFGSGTRLTVV.

For the CDR3, the DNA is TGCGCCAGCAGTAACAATGGAAACACCATATATTTT. Protein: CASSNNGNTIYF. The V and J genes are TRBV10-1 and TRBJ1-3; no reliable D call. Germline V gene data show CDR1 as WNHNN and CDR2 as SYGVQD (reference sequence). There are 12 residues in the CDR3. V lost 5 bases to trimming and J lost 3 bases, with 5 bases between them.

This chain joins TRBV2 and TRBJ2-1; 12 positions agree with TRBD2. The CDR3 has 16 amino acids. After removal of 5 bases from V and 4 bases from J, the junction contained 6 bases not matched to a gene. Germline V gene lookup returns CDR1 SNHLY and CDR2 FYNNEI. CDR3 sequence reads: CASSRDGTSGYNEQFF. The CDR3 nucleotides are TGTGCCAGCAGTCGGGACGGGACTAGCGGGTACAATGAGCAGTTCTTC.

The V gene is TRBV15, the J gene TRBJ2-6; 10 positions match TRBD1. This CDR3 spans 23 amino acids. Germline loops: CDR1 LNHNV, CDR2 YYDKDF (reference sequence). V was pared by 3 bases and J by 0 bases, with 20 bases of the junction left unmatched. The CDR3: CATSSRGGGTRDRGFSGANVLTF. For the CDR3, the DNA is TGTGCCACCAGCAGTAGGGGGGGCGGAACCCGGGACAGGGGTTTCTCTGGGGCCAACGTCCTGACTTTC.